This T cell receptor (beta chain) was obtained from a study of blood T cell repertoires in COVID-19 (dated by TCRdb to the early 2020s). With regard to the full study: Collaborator samples came from the United States, Italy and Spain and covered acute and convalescent phases of COVID-19. The prospective study material was composed of cDNA or gDNA derived from T cells, B-cell-depleted T cells, or PBMCs. Where available, HLA class I and class II types were obtained from metadata supplied by the sample provider rather than from assay-based typing. Subjects who had been exposed to COVID-19, were actively infected with it, or had recovered from it provided the deeply sampled blood TCRbeta repertoires that made up the dataset. The samples were drawn from two sources: the first 160 participants of the ongoing ImmuneRACE study, and 1,000 to 1,500 subjects contributed by 6 global collaborators. Sample metadata almost always included a de-identified subject ID, COVID-19 status, age in years and sex. A freely available public database, intended as a resource for researchers studying the immune response to SARS-CoV-2, is where the repertoires were released.

Study-level results and caveats: Clinical and demographic metadata were provided uncurated, with the amount varying by source and participant.

TCRbeta CDR3 regions were amplified from genomic DNA using the immunoSEQ Assay, a bias-controlled multiplex PCR. On the authors' methods: The number of nucleated cells in each sample was estimated by amplification of reference gene primers within the assay. Sequence reads were collapsed and filtered to measure the absolute abundance of every unique TCRbeta CDR3 rearrangement. For each sample, productive Simpson clonality was calculated as the square root of Simpson's diversity index across productive rearrangements. TCRdb provides this immuneACCESS table in a form limited to in-frame rearrangements. Some clones are lacking; in checked studies, under half of them reflect an unresolved V gene, and why the rest are absent is not known. V, J and clone size are taken as reported in that table, and D and trimming were inferred from the DNA itself. This sample comprises some 130,000 clones, about nine tenths of them detected only once. 3.5% to 5% of the sample lies in the top ten.

One collaborating source in Seattle enrolled patients while the patients were actively infected and followed the patients over time throughout the course of disease. The collaborating institutions used their own protocols to collect whole blood in K2EDTA tubes. For TCRbeta analysis, collaborator samples were shipped as frozen whole blood, as isolated PBMCs, or as DNA extracted from either sample type. CDR1 and CDR2, looked up from the germline V gene (reference sequence), are SEHNR and FQNEAQ. Trimming removed 6 bases from V and 1 base from J, leaving 9 bases between the germline ends. Taken from cysteine to phenylalanine, the CDR3 has 13 residues. This entry keeps only the CDR3 DNA: 39 bases, framed from base 1. Turning to this clone: Its antigen is still unknown. No base qualities exist here, and no much larger clone lies one base off it.

The TCR was taken from a man aged 55 to 69 with COVID-19, enrolled during active disease. The chain is encoded by TRBV7-9 joined to TRBJ1-1, with the D gene call left open. The specimen sequenced was peripheral blood. The DNA sequence follows: TGTGCCAGCAGTTCCGCGGGGAACACTGAAGCTTTCTTT. Translation gives CASSSAGNTEAFF.